This T cell receptor beta chain came from a study of blood T cells in healthy people across ages. Using a J-beta primer mix together with a sample-barcoded 5' primer, a second PCR was run for about 6 to 11 cycles. With 12 random nucleotides, a template-switch adaptor tagged each individual cDNA molecule. One entry per CDR3 protein, called by TCRdb with MiXCR from the 5' RACE reads. Here the sample spans hundreds of thousands of distinct CDR3 sequences, around 50% being singletons. This clonotype was counted only a few times. Its specificity is unknown. Germline CDR1 SGHRS, CDR2 YFSETQ. This CDR3 is built from 18 residues. Trimming took 1 base from V and 3 from J; bases not matched to a gene: 9. General study results and limits: Reliance upon unsorted PBMCs precluded definitive naive versus antigen-experienced comparison.

Each sample used at least 6 million PBMCs. This TCR was recovered from a middle-aged man in good health. The sequenced sample consisted of blood. The V gene is TRBV5-1, the J gene TRBJ2-1; 11 bases align to TRBD2. The chain's CDR3 is CASSLPNSGRAVYNEQFF. The CDR3 DNA follows: TGCGCCAGCAGCTTGCCCAATAGCGGGAGGGCCGTCTACAATGAGCAGTTCTTC. The full variable domain, in which reference TRBV5-1 and TRBJ2-1 provide the parts outside the CDR3, is KAGVTQTPRYLIKTRGQQVTLSCSPISGHRSVSWYQQTPGQGLQFLFEYFSETQRNKGNFPGRFSGRQFSNSRSEMNVSTLELGDSALYLCASSLPNSGRAVYNEQFFGPGTRLTVL.